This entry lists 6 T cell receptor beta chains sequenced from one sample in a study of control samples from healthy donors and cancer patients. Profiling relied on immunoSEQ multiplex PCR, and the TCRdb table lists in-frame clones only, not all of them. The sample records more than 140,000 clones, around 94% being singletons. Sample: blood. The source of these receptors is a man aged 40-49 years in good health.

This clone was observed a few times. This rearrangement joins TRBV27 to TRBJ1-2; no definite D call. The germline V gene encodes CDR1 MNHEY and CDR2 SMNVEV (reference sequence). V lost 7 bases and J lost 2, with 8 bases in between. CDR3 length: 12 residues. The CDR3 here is CASKGLNYGYTF. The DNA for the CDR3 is TGTGCCAGCAAAGGGTTGAACTATGGCTACACCTTC.

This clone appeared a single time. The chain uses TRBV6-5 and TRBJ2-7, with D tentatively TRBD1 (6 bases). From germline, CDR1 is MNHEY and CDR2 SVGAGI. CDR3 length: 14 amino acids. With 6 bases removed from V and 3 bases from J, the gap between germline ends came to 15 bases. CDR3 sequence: CASSQGQWIYEQYF. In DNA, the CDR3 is TGTGCCAGCAGCCAAGGACAGTGGATCTACGAGCAGTACTTC.

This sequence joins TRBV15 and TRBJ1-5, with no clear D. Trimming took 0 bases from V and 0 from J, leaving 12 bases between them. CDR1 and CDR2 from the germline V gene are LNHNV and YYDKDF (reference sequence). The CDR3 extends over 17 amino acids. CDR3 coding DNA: TGTGCCACCAGCAGAGATGTGAGGGCCTATAGCAATCAGCCCCAGCATTTT. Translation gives CATSRDVRAYSNQPQHF.

In DNA, the CDR3 is TGTGCCAGCAGCTTGCAGGGAAAGGACACTGAAGCTTTCTTT. Amino acid sequence: CASSLQGKDTEAFF. V and J are TRBV5-6 and TRBJ1-1; D is possibly TRBD1 (5 bases). Germline values: CDR1 SGHDT, CDR2 YYEEEE. The CDR3 runs 14 residues. Trimming removed 1 base from V and 3 bases from J, with 10 bases in between.

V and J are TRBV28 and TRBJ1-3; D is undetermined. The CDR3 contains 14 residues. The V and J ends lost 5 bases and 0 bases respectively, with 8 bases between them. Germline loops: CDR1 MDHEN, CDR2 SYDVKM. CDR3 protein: CASSRSPSGNTIYF. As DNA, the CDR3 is TGTGCCAGCAGTAGGTCGCCCTCTGGAAACACCATATATTTT.

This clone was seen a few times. CDR3 coding DNA: TGTGCCAGTAGAAGGGGGCATGGCTATGGCTACACCTTC. It specifies CASRRGHGYGYTF. The chain uses TRBV6-5 and TRBJ1-2; 7 bases are shared with TRBD1. Germline V CDR1 and CDR2: MNHEY, SVGAGI. The CDR3 runs to 13 residues. The junction had 8 bases not matched to a gene; V was cut back by 9 bases and J by 4 bases.